A single sample gave rise to the 13 T cell receptor beta chains below, sequenced in a study of blood T cells in healthy people across ages. A J-beta primer mix and a sample-barcoded 5' primer were used in a second PCR of about 6 to 12 cycles. MiXCR, run by TCRdb on the 5' RACE reads, gives a single entry per CDR3 protein. The table lists some 900,000 distinct CDR3 sequences, 29% of them singletons, with 15% to 20% in the top ten. The sample taken for sequencing was blood. These receptors were taken from an elderly woman in good health.

V gene TRBV7-2 combines with J gene TRBJ2-7; TRBD2 matches at 12 bases. This CDR3 comprises 20 residues. The germline V gene has CDR1 SGHTA and CDR2 FQGNSA. V lost 2 bases, J lost 2 bases, and 16 bases stayed unmatched. The CDR3 sequence: CASSLPTRLAGGPGTYEQYF. In DNA form, the CDR3 reads TGTGCCAGCAGCTTACCTACTCGGCTAGCGGGAGGGCCGGGCACCTACGAGCAGTACTTC. The complete variable domain, with remaining parts taken from reference TRBV7-2 and TRBJ2-7, reads GAGVSQSPSNKVTEKGKDVELRCDPISGHTALYWYRQSLGQGLEFLIYFQGNSAPDKSGLPSDRFSAERTGGSVSTLTIQRTQQEDSAVYLCASSLPTRLAGGPGTYEQYFGPGTRLTVT.

This clonotype was picked up many times. The CDR3: CASSRENRVDGYTF. The CDR3 DNA reads TGTGCCAGCAGCCGAGAGAACAGGGTTGATGGCTACACCTTC. J is TRBJ1-2 and V is TRBV4-2; perhaps TRBD1 as D (6 bases). CDR1 LGHNA and CDR2 YNFKEQ come from the germline V gene. V was trimmed by 4 bases and J by 6 bases, leaving 15 bases between them. CDR3 length equals 14 residues.

This clonotype was seen repeatedly, ten times or more. The chain couples TRBV18 to TRBJ2-1; no definite D call. This CDR3 is built from 14 residues. The V end was cut by 3 bases, the J end by 5 bases, with 11 bases between. Germline V CDR1 and CDR2: KGHSH, LQKENI. CDR3 in DNA: TGTGCCAGCTCACCCCTCGCAGCAGACAATGAGCAGTTCTTC. This gives the protein CASSPLAADNEQFF.

This clonotype occurred many times. The rearrangement uses TRBV7-9 and TRBJ2-1, with a tentative D call TRBD2 (5 bases). V lost 4 bases and J lost 2, with 6 bases in between. The CDR3 spans 13 residues. The germline gives CDR1 SEHNR, CDR2 FQNEAQ (reference sequence). The CDR3 DNA follows: TGTGCCAGCAGCTCCGGGGCCTACAATGAGCAGTTCTTC. This sequence encodes CASSSGAYNEQFF.

Ten or more counts support this clonotype. The V gene is TRBV29-1, the J gene TRBJ1-1, with D tentatively TRBD1 (6 bases). CDR3 length: 15 amino acids. Per germline, CDR1 SQVTM and CDR2 ANQGSEA. With 4 bases removed from V and 6 bases from J, the gap between germline ends came to 21 bases. The CDR3 protein is CSVVNRGRGVAEAFF. The CDR3 bases are TGCAGCGTTGTGAATAGGGGAAGGGGGGTTGCTGAAGCTTTCTTT.

This clonotype was seen ten or more times. The chain uses TRBV12-3 or TRBV12-4 and TRBJ1-1; TRBD1 might be the D (6 bases). The CDR3 consists of 13 residues. With 6 bases removed from V and 8 bases from J, the gap between germline ends came to 16 bases. CDR3 coding DNA: TGTGCCAGCAGGGTACAGGGTCTCCGGGAAGCTTTCTTT. Its translation is CASRVQGLREAFF.

This clonotype has at least ten counts. The chain uses TRBV12-3 or TRBV12-4 and TRBJ2-1; 9 bases are a match to TRBD2. CDR3 length: 13 residues. V was pared by 6 bases and J by 7 bases, with 4 bases of the junction left unmatched. The DNA of the CDR3 is TGTGCCAGCAGGCTGAGCGGGGGGAATGAGCAGTTCTTC. This codes for CASRLSGGNEQFF.

Ten or more counts support this clonotype. The chain links TRBV20-1 to TRBJ1-2, with D hard to call. The CDR3 is 13 residues long. V dropped 5 bases and J dropped 2 bases, with 12 bases sitting between them. CDR1 is DFQATT, CDR2 SNEGSKA, per germline (reference sequence). The CDR3 nucleotides are TGCAGTGCTCAGGCCGATGGAAACTATGGCTACACCTTC. This gives the protein CSAQADGNYGYTF.

This clonotype was found a few times. The rearrangement joins TRBV18 to TRBJ1-1; D remains ambiguous. CDR3 length equals 12 residues. Trimming pared 8 bases from V and 0 bases from J, leaving 7 bases between. The germline V gene encodes CDR1 KGHSH and CDR2 LQKENI. The CDR3 here is CASTSMNTEAFF. In DNA, the CDR3 is TGTGCCAGCACCTCCATGAACACTGAAGCTTTCTTT.

This clonotype was detected many times. The chain couples TRBV5-1 to TRBJ2-2; D is unclear. From germline, CDR1 is SGHRS and CDR2 YFSETQ. The CDR3 has 14 amino acids. Trimming cost V 0 bases and J 2 bases, with 5 bases left between them. DNA for the CDR3: TGCGCCAGCAGCTTGGCGTCTAACACCGGGGAGCTGTTTTTT. Its protein is CASSLASNTGELFF.

The CDR3 region has the DNA TGTGCCAGCAGCACAGGGACAGTACCTAATGAAAAACTGTTTTTT. Translating gives CASSTGTVPNEKLFF. The rearrangement uses TRBV7-9 and TRBJ1-4; 7 nucleotides line up with TRBD1. The CDR3 length is 15 residues. V gave up 5 bases and J gave up 3 bases; unmatched junction bases: 6. Looked up from germline, CDR1 is SEHNR and CDR2 is FQNEAQ (reference sequence).

The sample holds many counts of this clonotype. This rearrangement joins TRBV7-2 to TRBJ2-7, with D perhaps TRBD2 (6 bases). CDR1 and CDR2 from the germline V gene are SGHTA and FQGNSA. CDR3 length: 14 residues. V dropped 1 base and J dropped 6 bases, with 13 bases sitting between them. In DNA form, the CDR3 reads TGTGCCAGCAGCTTAGGGGCCGGGGGAGTCGAGCAGTACTTC. Protein sequence: CASSLGAGGVEQYF.

This clonotype was counted a few times. This chain connects TRBV24-1 to TRBJ1-5; D gene uncertain. CDR3 length equals 15 residues. Germline CDR1 and CDR2: KGHDR and SFDVKD. V shed 3 bases and J shed 6 bases, with 14 bases lying between them. CDR3 nucleotides: TGTGCCACCAGTGATACAAGAAAAGGAGGTCAGCCCCAGCATTTT. Its protein product is CATSDTRKGGQPQHF.